The present TCR beta chain was sequenced within a study of chemoradiotherapy in HPV16-positive cancers. The wider study: Functional T-cell assays on a couple of HPV16-positive patients' cells defined candidate HPV-specific clones and common TCR motifs.

As regards this clone: The antigen remains unidentified.

Overall study findings and caveats: During treatment, candidate HPV-specific clones and E7-related motifs expanded in tumor.

CDR1 and CDR2 from the germline V gene are SQVTM and ANQGSEA. V lost 2 bases to trimming and J lost 4 bases, with 9 bases between them. The CDR3 extends over 14 amino acids. Measured with immunoSEQ multiplex PCR; TCRdb has only the in-frame clones, and not every one. The sample consists of tens of thousands of clones, 90% of them appearing once. Specimen: blood, collected from a patient who underwent chemoradiotherapy. This receptor was taken from a human donor with HPV-associated anogenital cancer. The chain is built from TRBV29-1 and TRBJ2-6, with D unresolved. The CDR3 spells CSVESLAGANVLTF. The CDR3 DNA reads as TGCAGCGTTGAATCCCTTGCGGGGGCCAACGTCCTGACTTTC.